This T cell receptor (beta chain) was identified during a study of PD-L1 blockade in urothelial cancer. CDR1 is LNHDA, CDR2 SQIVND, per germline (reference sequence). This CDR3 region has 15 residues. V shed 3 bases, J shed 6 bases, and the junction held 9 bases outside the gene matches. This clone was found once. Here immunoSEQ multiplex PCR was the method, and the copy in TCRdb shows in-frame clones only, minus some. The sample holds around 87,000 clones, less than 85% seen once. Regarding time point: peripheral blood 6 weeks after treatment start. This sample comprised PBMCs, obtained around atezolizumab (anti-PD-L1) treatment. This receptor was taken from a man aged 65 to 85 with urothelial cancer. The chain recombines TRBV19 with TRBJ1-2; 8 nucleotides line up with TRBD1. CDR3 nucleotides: TGTGCCAGTAGTATCCATATACAGGGGGATAATGGCTACACCTTC. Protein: CASSIHIQGDNGYTF. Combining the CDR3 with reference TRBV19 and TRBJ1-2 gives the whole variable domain DGGITQSPKYLFRKEGQNVTLSCEQNLNHDAMYWYRQDPGQGLRLIYYSQIVNDFQKGDIAEGYSVSREKKESFPLTVTSAQKNPTAFYLCASSIHIQGDNGYTFGSGTRLTVV.